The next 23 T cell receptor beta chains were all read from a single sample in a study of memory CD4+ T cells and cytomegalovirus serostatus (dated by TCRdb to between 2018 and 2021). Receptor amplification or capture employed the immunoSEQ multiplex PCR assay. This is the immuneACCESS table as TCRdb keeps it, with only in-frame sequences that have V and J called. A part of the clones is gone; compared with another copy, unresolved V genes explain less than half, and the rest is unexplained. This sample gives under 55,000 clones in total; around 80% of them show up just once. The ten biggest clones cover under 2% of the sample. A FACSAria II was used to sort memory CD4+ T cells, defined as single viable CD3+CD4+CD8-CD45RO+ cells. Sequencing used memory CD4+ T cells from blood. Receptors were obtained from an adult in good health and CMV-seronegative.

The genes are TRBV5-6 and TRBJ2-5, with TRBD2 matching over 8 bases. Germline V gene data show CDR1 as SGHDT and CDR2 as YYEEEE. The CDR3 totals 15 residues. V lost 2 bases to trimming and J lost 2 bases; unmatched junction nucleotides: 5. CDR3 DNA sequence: TGTGCCAGCAGCTTCCGGGGGGGATTTCAAGAGACCCAGTACTTC. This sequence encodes CASSFRGGFQETQYF.

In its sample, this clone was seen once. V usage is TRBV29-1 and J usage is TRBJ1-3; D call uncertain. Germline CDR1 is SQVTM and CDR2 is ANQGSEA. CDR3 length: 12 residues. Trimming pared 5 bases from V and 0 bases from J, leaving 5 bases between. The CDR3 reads CSVRGSGNTIYF. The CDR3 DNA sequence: TGCAGCGTTCGGGGCTCTGGAAACACCATATATTTT.

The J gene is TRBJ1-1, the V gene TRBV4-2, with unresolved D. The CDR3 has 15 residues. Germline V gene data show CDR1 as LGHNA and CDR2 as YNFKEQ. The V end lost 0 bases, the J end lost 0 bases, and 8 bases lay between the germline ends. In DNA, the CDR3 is TGTGCCAGCAGCCAAGAAGCGACCATGAACACTGAAGCTTTCTTT. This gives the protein CASSQEATMNTEAFF.

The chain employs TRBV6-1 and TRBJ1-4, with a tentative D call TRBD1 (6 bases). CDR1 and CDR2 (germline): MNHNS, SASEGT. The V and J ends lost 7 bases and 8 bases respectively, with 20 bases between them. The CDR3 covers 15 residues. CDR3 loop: CASTSSQGIDEKLFF. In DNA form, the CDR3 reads TGTGCCAGCACCTCGTCCCAGGGGATAGACGAAAAACTGTTTTTT.

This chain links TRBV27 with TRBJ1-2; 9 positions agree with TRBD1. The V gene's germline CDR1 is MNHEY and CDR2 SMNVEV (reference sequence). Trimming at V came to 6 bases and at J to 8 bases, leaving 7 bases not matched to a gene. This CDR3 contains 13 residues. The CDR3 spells CASRNTGGEGYTF. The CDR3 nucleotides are TGTGCCAGCAGAAATACAGGGGGCGAGGGCTACACCTTC.

The CDR3 sequence: CASSDRGVREKLFF. The CDR3 nucleotides read TGTGCCAGCAGTGACAGGGGAGTTAGAGAAAAACTGTTTTTT. The J gene is TRBJ1-4, the V gene TRBV2; tentatively, D is TRBD1 (6 bases). CDR1 is SNHLY, CDR2 FYNNEI, per germline. The CDR3 length is 14 residues. Between the trimmed V and J ends, which lost 3 bases and 8 bases, there was a span of 13 bases. Combining the CDR3 with reference TRBV2 and TRBJ1-4 gives the whole variable domain EPEVTQTPSHQVTQMGQEVILRCVPISNHLYFYWYRQILGQKVEFLVSFYNNEISEKSEIFDDQFSVERPDGSNFTLKIRSTKLEDSAMYFCASSDRGVREKLFFGSGTQLSVL.

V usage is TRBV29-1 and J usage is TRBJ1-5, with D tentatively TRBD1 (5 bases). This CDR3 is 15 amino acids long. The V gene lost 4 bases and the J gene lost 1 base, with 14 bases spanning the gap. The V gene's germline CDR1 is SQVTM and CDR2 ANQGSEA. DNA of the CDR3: TGCAGCGTTGGGGACGGGTATAGAAGCAATCAGCCCCAGCATTTT. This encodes CSVGDGYRSNQPQHF.

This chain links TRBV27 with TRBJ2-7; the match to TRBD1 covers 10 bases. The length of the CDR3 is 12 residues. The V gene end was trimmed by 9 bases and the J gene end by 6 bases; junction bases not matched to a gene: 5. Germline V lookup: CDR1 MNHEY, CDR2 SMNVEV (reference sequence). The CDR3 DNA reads TGTGCCAGTCACGACAGGGGGCGCGAGCAGTACTTC. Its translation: CASHDRGREQYF.

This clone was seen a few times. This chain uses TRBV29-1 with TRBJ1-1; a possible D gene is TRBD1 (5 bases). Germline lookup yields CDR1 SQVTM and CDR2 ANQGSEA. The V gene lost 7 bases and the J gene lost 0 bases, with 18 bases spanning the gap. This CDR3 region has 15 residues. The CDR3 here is CSARGSGTVNTEAFF. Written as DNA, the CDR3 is TGCAGCGCGAGAGGATCCGGGACGGTGAACACTGAAGCTTTCTTT.

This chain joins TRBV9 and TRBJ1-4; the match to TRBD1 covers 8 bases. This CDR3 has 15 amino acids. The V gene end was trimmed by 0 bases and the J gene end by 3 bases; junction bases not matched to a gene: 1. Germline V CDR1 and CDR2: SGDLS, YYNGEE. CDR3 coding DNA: TGTGCCAGCAGCGTAGGGACAGGGCCTAATGAAAAACTGTTTTTT. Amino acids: CASSVGTGPNEKLFF.

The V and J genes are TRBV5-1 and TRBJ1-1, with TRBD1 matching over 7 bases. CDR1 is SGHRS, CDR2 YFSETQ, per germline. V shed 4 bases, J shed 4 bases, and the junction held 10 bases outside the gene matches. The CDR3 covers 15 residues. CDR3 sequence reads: CASSALPGGVTEAFF. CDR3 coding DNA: TGCGCCAGCAGCGCTCTTCCAGGGGGGGTCACTGAAGCTTTCTTT.

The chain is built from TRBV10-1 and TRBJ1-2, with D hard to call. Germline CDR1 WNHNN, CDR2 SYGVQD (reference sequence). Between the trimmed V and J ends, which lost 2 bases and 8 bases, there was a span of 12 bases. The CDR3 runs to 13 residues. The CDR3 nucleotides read TGCGCCAGCAGTGAGCTGAGAATCGGGGGCTACACCTTC. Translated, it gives CASSELRIGGYTF.

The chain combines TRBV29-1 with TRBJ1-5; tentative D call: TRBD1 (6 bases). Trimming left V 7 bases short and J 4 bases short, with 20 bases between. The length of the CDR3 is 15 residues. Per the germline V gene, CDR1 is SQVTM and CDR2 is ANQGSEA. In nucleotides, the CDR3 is TGCAGCGGTTTAACAGGGAGTAAGGGGAATCAGCCCCAGCATTTT. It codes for CSGLTGSKGNQPQHF.

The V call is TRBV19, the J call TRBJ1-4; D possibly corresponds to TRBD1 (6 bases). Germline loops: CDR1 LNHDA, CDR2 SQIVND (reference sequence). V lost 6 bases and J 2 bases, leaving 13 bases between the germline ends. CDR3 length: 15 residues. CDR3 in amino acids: CASSRRGGTNEKLFF. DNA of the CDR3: TGTGCCAGTAGCCGGAGGGGGGGTACTAATGAAAAACTGTTTTTT.

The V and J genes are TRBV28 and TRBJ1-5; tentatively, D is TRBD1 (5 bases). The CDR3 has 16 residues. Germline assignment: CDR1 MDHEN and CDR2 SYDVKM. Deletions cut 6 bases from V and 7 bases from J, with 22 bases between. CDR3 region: CASSLGMGGSAQPQHF. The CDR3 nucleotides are TGTGCCAGCAGCCTAGGGATGGGGGGGTCGGCGCAGCCCCAGCATTTT. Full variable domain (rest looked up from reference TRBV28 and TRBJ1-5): DVKVTQSSRYLVKRTGEKVFLECVQDMDHENMFWYRQDPGLGLRLIYFSYDVKMKEKGDIPEGYSVSREKKERFSLILESASTNQTSMYLCASSLGMGGSAQPQHFGDGTRLSIL.

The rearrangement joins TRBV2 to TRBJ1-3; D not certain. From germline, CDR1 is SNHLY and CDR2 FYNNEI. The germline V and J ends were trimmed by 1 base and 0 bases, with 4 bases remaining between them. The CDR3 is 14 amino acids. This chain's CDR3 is CASSEVVSGNTIYF. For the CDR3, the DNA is TGTGCCAGCAGTGAAGTCGTCTCTGGAAACACCATATATTTT.

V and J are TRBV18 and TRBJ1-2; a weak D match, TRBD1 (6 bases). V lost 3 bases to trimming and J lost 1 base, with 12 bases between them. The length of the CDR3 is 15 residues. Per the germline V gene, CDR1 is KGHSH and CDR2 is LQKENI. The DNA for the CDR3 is TGTGCCAGCTCACCCCGACAGGAAATTAACTATGGCTACACCTTC. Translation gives CASSPRQEINYGYTF.

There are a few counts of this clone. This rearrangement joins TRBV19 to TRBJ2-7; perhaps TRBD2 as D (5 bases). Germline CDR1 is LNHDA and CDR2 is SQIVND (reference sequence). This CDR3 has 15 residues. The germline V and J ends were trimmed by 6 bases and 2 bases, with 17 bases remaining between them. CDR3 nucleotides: TGTGCCAGTAGCAAACAGAGTTTAGCGCCCTACGAGCAGTACTTC. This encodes CASSKQSLAPYEQYF.

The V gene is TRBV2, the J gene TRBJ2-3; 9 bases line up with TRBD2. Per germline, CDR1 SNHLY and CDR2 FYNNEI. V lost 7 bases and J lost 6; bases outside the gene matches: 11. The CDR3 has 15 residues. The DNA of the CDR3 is TGTGCCAGCAAATTACAAGCGGGGGGATCGGATACGCAGTATTTT. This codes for CASKLQAGGSDTQYF.

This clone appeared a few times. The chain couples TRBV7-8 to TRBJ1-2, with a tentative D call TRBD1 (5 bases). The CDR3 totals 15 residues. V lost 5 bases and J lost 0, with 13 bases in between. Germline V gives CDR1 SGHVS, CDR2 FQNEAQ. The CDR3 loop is CASSRRDGSNYGYTF. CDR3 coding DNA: TGTGCCAGCAGCCGGCGGGACGGATCTAACTATGGCTACACCTTC.

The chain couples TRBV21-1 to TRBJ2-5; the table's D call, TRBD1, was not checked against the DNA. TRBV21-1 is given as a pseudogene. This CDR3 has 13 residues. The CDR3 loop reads CASIGHRQETQYF. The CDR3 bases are TGTGCCAGCATCGGACACCGCCAAGAGACCCAGTACTTC.

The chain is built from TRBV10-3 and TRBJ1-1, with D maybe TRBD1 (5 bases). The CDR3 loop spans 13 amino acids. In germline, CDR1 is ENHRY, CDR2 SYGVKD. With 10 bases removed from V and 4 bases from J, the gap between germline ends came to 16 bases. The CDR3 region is CATLKAGTTEAFF. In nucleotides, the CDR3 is TGTGCCACCCTCAAGGCGGGGACCACTGAAGCTTTCTTT.

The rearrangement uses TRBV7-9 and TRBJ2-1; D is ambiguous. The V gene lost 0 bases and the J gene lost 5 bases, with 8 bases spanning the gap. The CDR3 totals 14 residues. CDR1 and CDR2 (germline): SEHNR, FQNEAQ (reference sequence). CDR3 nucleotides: TGTGCCAGCAGCTTAGCCGGGTCTCACAATGAGCAGTTCTTC. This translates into CASSLAGSHNEQFF.